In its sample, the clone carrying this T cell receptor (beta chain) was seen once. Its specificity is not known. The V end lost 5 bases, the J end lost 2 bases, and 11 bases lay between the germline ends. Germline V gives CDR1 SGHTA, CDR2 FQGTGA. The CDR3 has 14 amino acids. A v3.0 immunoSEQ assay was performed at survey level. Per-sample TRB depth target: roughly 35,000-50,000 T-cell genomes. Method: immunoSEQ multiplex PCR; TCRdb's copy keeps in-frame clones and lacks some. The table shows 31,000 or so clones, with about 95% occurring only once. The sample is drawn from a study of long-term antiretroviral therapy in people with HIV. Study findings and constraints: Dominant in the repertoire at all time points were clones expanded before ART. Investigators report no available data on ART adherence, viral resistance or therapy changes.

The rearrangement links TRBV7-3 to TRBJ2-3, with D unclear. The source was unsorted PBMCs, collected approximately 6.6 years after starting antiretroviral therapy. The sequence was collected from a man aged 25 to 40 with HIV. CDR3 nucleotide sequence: TGTGCCAGCAGCCACCGGACCGTCACAGATACGCAGTATTTT. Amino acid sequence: CASSHRTVTDTQYF.